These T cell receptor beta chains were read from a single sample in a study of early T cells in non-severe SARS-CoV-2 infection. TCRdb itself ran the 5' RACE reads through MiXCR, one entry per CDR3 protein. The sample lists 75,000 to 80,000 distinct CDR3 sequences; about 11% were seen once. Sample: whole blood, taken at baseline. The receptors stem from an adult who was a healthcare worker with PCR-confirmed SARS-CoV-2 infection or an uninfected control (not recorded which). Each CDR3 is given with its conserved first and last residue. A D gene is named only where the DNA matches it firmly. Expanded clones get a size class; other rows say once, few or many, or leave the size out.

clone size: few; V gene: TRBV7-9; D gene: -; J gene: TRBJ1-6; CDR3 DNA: TGTGCCAGCAGCTATACAGGCAATTCACCCCTCCACTTT; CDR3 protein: CASSYTGNSPLHF
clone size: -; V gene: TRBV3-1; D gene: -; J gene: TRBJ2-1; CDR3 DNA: TGTGCCAGCAGCCAGATTCTCCCTAGGTACAATGAGCAGTTCTTC; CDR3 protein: CASSQILPRYNEQFF
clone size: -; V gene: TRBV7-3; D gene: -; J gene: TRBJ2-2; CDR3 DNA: TGTGCCAGCAGCTCCGGACCCGTAGGGGAGCTGTTTTTT; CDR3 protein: CASSSGPVGELFF
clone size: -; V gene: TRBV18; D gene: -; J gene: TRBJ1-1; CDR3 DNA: TGTGCCAGCTCGATGTGGAACACTGAAGCTTTCTTT; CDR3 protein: CASSMWNTEAFF
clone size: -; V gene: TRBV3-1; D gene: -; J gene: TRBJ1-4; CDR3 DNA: TGTGCCAGCAGCCAAAGGACACCAGGACCCGAAAAACTGTTTTTT; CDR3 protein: CASSQRTPGPEKLFF
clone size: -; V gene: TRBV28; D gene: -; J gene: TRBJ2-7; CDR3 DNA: TGTGCCAGCAGTAGGGGGATAGGGCCCTACGAGCAGTACTTC; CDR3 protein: CASSRGIGPYEQYF
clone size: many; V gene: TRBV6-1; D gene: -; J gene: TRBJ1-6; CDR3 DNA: TGTGCCAGCAGTGTGGGGGTAGACCCAGATTCACCCCTCCACTTT; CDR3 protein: CASSVGVDPDSPLHF
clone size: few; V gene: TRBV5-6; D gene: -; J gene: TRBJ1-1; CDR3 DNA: TGTGCCAGCAGCCCCGGTGGGGGCGTCACTGAAGCTTTCTTT; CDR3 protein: CASSPGGGVTEAFF
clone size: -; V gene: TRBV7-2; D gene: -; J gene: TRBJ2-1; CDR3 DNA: TGTGCCAGCAGCTTACTGCAGGCTTCTGAGCAGTTCTTC; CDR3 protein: CASSLLQASEQFF
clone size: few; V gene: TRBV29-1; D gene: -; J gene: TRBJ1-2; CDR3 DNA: TGCAGCGTTGATCGGGATGGCTACACCTTC; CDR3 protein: CSVDRDGYTF
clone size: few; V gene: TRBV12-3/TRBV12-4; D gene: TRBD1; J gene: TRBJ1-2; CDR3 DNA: TGTGCCAGCAGACCTGGGACAGGGGGAAGCTATGGCTACACCTTC; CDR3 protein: CASRPGTGGSYGYTF
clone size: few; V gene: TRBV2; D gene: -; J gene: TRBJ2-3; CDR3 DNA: TGTGCCAGCAGGACTTTGGGTCCAGCAGATACGCAGTATTTT; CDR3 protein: CASRTLGPADTQYF
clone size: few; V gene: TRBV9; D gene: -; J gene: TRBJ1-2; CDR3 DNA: TGTGCCAGCAGCGTAGCGGCCCAAGGGGAAGGCTACACCTTC; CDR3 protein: CASSVAAQGEGYTF
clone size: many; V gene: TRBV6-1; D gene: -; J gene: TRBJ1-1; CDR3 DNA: TGTGCCAGCAGGGCGACAGGTCTCGAAGCTTTCTTT; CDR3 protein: CASRATGLEAFF
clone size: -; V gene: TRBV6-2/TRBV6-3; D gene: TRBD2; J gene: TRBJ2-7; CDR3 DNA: TGTGCCAGCCTTAATGCGGGGGCCTACGAGCAGTACTTC; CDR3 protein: CASLNAGAYEQYF
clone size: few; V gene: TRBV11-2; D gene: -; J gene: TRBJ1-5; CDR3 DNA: TGTGCCAGTAGCGAGGGACAATTCAATCAGCCCCAGCATTTT; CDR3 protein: CASSEGQFNQPQHF
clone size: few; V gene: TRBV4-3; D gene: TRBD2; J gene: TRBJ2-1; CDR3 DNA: TGCGCCAGCAGCCAAGATCTAGCGGGGGGAACTTCATCCTACAATGAGCAGTTCTTC; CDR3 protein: CASSQDLAGGTSSYNEQFF
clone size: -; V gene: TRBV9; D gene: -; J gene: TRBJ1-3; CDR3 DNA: TGTGCCAGCAGCGGTGGGCTCCTCTCTGGAAACACCATATATTTT; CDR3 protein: CASSGGLLSGNTIYF
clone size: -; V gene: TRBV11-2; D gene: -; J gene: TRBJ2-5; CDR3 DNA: TGTGCCAGCAGCTTAGCTCGGGCTCCACGAGAGACCCAGTACTTC; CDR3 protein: CASSLARAPRETQYF
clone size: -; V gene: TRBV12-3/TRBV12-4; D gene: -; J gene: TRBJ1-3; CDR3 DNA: TGTGCCAGCAGTGGTGACTCAGGGTGGGCTGAAAACACCATATATTTT; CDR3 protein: CASSGDSGWAENTIYF
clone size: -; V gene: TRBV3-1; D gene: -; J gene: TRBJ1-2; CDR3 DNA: TGTGCCAGCAGCGGACAGACGCTTACGACTTTTCTTAACTATGGCTACACCTTC; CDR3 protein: CASSGQTLTTFLNYGYTF
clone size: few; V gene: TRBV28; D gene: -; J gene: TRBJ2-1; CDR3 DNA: TGTGCCAGCAGTTTCCGGGGCATTCTCTACAATGAGCAGTTCTTC; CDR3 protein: CASSFRGILYNEQFF
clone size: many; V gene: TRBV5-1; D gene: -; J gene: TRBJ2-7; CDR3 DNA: TGCGCCAGCAGCCGGCTTGGAGGGGCAATCTACGAGCAGTACTTC; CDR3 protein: CASSRLGGAIYEQYF
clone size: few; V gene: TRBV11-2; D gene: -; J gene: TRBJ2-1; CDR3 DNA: TGTGCCAGCAGCCTACGGTTTGGAGGGGTGGTCGACAATGAGCAGTTCTTC; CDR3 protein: CASSLRFGGVVDNEQFF
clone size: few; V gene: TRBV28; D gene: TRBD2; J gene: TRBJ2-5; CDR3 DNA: TGTGCCAGCAGTTATCCTCTAGCGGAGGGACAAGAGACCCAGTACTTC; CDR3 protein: CASSYPLAEGQETQYF
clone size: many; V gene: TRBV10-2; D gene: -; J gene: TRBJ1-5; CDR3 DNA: TGCGCCAGCAGCGGGACAAATAGCAATCAGCCCCAGCATTTT; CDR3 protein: CASSGTNSNQPQHF
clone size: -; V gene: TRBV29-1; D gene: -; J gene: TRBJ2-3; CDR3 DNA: TGCAGCGTTGAGGTCGGGGTTGGGTATACGCAGTATTTT; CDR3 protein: CSVEVGVGYTQYF
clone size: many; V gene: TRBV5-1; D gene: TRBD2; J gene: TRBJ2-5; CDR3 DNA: TGCGCCAGCAGCTTACAAGCGGGGGCCCAAGAGACCCAGTACTTC; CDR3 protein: CASSLQAGAQETQYF
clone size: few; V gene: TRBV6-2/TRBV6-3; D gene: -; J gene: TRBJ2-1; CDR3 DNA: TGTGCCAGCAGTCCCCAAGGGGAACAGTTCTTC; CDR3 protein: CASSPQGEQFF
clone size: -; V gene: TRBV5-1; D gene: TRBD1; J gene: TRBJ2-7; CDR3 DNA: TGCGCCAGCAGCTTGCTCTCAGGGGGTGCGTCCTACGAGCAGTACTTC; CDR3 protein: CASSLLSGGASYEQYF
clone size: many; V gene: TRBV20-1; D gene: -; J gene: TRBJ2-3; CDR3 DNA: TGCAGTGCTAGAAAGGGCCTTAGCACAGATACGCAGTATTTT; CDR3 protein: CSARKGLSTDTQYF
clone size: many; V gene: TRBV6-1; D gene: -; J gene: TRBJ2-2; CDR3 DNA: TGTGCCAGCCGAACCGGACCTCGGACAGCAAACACCGGGGAGCTGTTTTTT; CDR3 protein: CASRTGPRTANTGELFF
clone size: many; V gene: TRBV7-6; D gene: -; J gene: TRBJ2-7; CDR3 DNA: TGTGCCAGCAGCAGGGGGAAGTACTTC; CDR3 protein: CASSRGKYF
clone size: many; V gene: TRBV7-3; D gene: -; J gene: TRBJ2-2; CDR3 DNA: TGTGCCAGCAGCTCGGGACACCGTCTGAACACCGGGGAGCTGTTTTTT; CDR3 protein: CASSSGHRLNTGELFF
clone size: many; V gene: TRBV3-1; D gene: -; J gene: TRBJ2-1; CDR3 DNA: TGTGCCAGCAGCCTCGGGACCGATGCCTACAATGAGCAGTTCTTC; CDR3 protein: CASSLGTDAYNEQFF
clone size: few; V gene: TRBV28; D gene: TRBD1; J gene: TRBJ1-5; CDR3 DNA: TGTGCCAGCAAGACAGGGCTTGGCCAGCCCCAGCATTTT; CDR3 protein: CASKTGLGQPQHF
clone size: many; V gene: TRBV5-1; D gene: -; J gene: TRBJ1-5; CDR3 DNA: TGCGCCAGCAGCCCAGGGACACCTAATCAGCCCCAGCATTTT; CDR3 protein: CASSPGTPNQPQHF
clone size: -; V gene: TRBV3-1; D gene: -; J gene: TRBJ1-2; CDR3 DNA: TGTGCCAGCAGCCAAGAAAGGCACTATGGCTACACCTTC; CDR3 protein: CASSQERHYGYTF
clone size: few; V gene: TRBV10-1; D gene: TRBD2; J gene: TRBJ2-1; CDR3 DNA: TGCGCCAGCAGTGATTTTCCGGGACTAGCGGCTCCCGGGAGCTCCTACAATGAGCAGTTCTTC; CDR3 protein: CASSDFPGLAAPGSSYNEQFF
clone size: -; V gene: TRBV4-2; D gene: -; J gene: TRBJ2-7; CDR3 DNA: TGTGCCAGCAGCCAAGATACGGTTAGCAGGGCTTACTACTTC; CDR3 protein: CASSQDTVSRAYYF
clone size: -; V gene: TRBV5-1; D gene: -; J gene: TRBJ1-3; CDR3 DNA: TGCGCCAGCACGTCGGGTTCAGGAAACACCATATATTTT; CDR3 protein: CASTSGSGNTIYF